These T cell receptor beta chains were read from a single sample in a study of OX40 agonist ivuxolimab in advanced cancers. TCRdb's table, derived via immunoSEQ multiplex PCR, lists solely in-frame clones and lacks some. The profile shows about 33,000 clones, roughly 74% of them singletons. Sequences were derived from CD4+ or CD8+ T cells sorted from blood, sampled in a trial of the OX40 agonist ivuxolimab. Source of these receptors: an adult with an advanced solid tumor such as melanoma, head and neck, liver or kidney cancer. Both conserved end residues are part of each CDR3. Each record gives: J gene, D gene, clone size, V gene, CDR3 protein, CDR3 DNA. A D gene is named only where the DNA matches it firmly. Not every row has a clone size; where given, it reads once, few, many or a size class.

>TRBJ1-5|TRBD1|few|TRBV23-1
CASSQSDRAQPQHF
TGCGCCAGCAGTCAATCCGACAGGGCTCAGCCCCAGCATTTT
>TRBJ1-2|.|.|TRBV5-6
CASSHTRSVGYTF
TGTGCCAGCAGCCATACCCGAAGCGTAGGCTACACCTTC
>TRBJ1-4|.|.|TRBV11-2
CASSLQGMANEKLFF
TGTGCCAGCAGCCTCCAGGGGATGGCTAATGAAAAACTGTTTTTT
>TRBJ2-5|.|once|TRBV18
CASSARQQETQYF
TGTGCCAGCTCAGCCCGACAGCAAGAGACCCAGTACTTC
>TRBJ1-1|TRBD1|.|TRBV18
CASSQSTQGKGTEAFF
TGTGCCAGCTCACAAAGTACACAGGGGAAAGGAACTGAAGCTTTCTTT
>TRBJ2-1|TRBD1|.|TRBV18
CASSHSGTGNNEQFF
TGTGCCAGCTCACACTCCGGGACAGGCAACAATGAGCAGTTCTTC
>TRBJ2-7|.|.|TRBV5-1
CASSSSTGMMSYEQYF
TGCGCCAGCAGCTCTTCGACGGGGATGATGTCCTACGAGCAGTACTTC
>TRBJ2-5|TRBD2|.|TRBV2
CASSVTSGASQETQYF
TGTGCCAGCAGCGTGACTAGCGGGGCATCCCAAGAGACCCAGTACTTC
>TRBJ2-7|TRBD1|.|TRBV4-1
CASSEGQGGLFYEQYF
TGCGCCAGCAGCGAGGGACAGGGGGGCTTGTTCTACGAGCAGTACTTC
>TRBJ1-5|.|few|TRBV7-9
CASSLPDQPQHF
TGTGCCAGCAGCTTACCTGATCAGCCCCAGCATTTT
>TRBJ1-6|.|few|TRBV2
CASSAYREENSPLHF
TGTGCCAGCAGTGCCTACAGGGAGGAAAATTCACCCCTCCACTTT
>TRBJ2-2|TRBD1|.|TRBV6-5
CASARDRAAGELFF
TGTGCCAGCGCCCGGGACAGGGCGGCCGGGGAGCTGTTTTTT
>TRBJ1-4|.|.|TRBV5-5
CASSYGRFSTNEKLFF
TGTGCCAGCAGTTACGGACGATTCTCAACTAATGAAAAACTGTTTTTT
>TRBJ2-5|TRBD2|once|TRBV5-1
CASSFTTSGETQYF
TGCGCCAGCAGCTTCACGACTAGCGGTGAGACCCAGTACTTC
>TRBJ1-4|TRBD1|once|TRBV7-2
CASSLGSSGGREKLFF
TGTGCCAGCAGCTTAGGATCATCAGGGGGTAGGGAAAAACTGTTTTTT
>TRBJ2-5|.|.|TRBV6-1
CASSEAHRAFQETQYF
TGTGCCAGCAGTGAAGCGCACAGGGCCTTCCAAGAGACCCAGTACTTC
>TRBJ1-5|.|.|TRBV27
CASSEYSNQPQHF
TGTGCCAGCAGTGAATATAGCAATCAGCCCCAGCATTTT
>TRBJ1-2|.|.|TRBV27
CASSPQLGPYGYTF
TGTGCCAGCAGCCCTCAATTGGGGCCATATGGCTACACCTTC
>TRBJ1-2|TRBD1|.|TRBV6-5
CASVGDRNTNYGYTF
TGTGCCAGCGTGGGGGACAGGAACACTAACTATGGCTACACCTTC
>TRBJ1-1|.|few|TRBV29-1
CSIVGANTEAFF
TGCAGCATTGTGGGGGCGAACACTGAAGCTTTCTTT
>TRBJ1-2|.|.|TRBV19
CASSNGANYGYTF
TGTGCCAGTAGTAACGGAGCTAACTATGGCTACACCTTC
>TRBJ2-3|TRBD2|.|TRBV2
CASSERTSGLLDTQYF
TGTGCCAGCAGTGAACGGACTAGCGGGTTGCTAGATACGCAGTATTTT
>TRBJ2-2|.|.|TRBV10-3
CAISWRAEKGDTGELFF
TGTGCAATCTCTTGGCGGGCGGAGAAGGGGGACACCGGGGAGCTGTTTTTT
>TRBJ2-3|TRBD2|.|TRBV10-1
CASRLAGFGGTDTQYF
TGCGCCAGCAGACTAGCGGGATTCGGGGGCACAGATACGCAGTATTTT
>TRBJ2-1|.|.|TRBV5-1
CASSLGGPSSYNEQFF
TGCGCCAGCAGCTTAGGAGGTCCTAGCTCCTACAATGAGCAGTTCTTC
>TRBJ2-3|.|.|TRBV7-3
CASSLGTDTQYF
TGTGCCAGCAGCTTAGGGACAGATACGCAGTATTTT
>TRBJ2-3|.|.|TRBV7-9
CAGRLDVTDTQYF
TGTGCCGGGAGGCTTGATGTCACAGATACGCAGTATTTT
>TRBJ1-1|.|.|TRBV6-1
CASEDPQLGRTEAFF
TGTGCCAGCGAGGACCCCCAGTTGGGGAGGACTGAAGCTTTCTTT
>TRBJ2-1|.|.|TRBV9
CASSPNPGLEREQFF
TGTGCCAGCAGCCCCAACCCGGGGCTTGAGCGGGAGCAGTTCTTC
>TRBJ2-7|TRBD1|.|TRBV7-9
CASSLNRGQSSYEQYF
TGTGCCAGCAGCTTAAACAGGGGTCAAAGCTCCTACGAGCAGTACTTC
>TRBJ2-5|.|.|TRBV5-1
CASSAATGPQETQYF
TGCGCCAGCAGCGCCGCTACAGGACCCCAAGAGACCCAGTACTTC
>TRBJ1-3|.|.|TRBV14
CASSRTLTSGNTIYF
TGTGCCAGCAGCCGGACCCTTACCTCTGGAAACACCATATATTTT
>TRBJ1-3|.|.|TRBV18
CASSLQGPSSGNTIYF
TGTGCCAGCTCGTTACAGGGCCCCAGCTCTGGAAACACCATATATTTT
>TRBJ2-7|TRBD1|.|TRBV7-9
CASSFRGQGIYEQYF
TGTGCCAGCAGCTTCCGAGGACAGGGGATCTACGAGCAGTACTTC
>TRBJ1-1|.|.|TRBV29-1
CSIRIFDTEAFF
TGCAGCATAAGGATCTTCGACACTGAAGCTTTCTTT
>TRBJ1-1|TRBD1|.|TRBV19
CASSARKTGRGTEAFF
TGTGCCAGTAGTGCCCGTAAGACAGGGAGGGGAACTGAAGCTTTCTTT
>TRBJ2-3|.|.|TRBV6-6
CASSYTRSRGEDTQYF
TGTGCCAGCAGTTACACCCGATCGCGGGGTGAAGATACGCAGTATTTT
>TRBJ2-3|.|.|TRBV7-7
CASSLGRSTDTQYF
TGTGCCAGCAGCTTAGGTCGGAGCACAGATACGCAGTATTTT
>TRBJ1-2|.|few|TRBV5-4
CASSMPWEGGYTF
TGTGCCAGCAGTATGCCTTGGGAGGGAGGCTACACCTTC
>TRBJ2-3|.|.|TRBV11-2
CASSDRGQADTQYF
TGTGCCAGCAGCGACCGCGGGCAAGCAGATACGCAGTATTTT
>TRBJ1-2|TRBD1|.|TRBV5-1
CASSLGQGPYGYTF
TGCGCCAGCAGCTTGGGACAGGGGCCTTATGGCTACACCTTC
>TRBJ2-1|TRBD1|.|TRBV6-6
CASTLTGTGGNEQFF
TGTGCCAGCACTCTTACAGGGACAGGGGGGAATGAGCAGTTCTTC
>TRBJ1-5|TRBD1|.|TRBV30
CAWSDRGSGGNQPQHF
TGTGCCTGGAGTGACAGGGGGAGTGGTGGAAATCAGCCCCAGCATTTT
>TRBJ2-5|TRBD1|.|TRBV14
CASSQDAWFRDSQETQYF
TGTGCCAGCAGCCAAGATGCGTGGTTCAGGGACAGCCAAGAGACCCAGTACTTC
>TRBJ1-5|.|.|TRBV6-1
CASSEGQARNQPQHF
TGTGCCAGCAGTGAAGGGCAGGCCCGCAATCAGCCCCAGCATTTT
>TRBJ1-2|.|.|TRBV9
CASSRDYGYTF
TGTGCCAGTAGTAGAGATTATGGCTACACCTTC
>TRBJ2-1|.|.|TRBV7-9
CASSPGVVTYNEQFF
TGTGCCAGCAGCCCAGGGGTTGTGACCTACAATGAGCAGTTCTTC
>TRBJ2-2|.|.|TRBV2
CASSQQGFNGELFF
TGTGCCAGCAGTCAACAGGGATTTAACGGGGAGCTGTTTTTT
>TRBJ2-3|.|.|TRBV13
CASSSTTRGADTQYF
TGTGCCAGCAGCTCGACGACTAGGGGGGCAGATACGCAGTATTTT
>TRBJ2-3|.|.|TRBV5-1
CASSLGMRTDTQYF
TGCGCCAGCAGCTTGGGAATGAGGACAGATACGCAGTATTTT
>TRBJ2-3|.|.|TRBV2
CASQLTDTQYF
TGTGCCAGCCAGCTTACAGATACGCAGTATTTT
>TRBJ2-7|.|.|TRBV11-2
CASSESGGPYEQYF
TGTGCCAGCAGCGAATCAGGGGGGCCCTACGAGCAGTACTTC
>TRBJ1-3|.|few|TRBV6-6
CASRLNDRFVNTIYF
TGTGCCAGCAGGTTAAACGACCGATTCGTAAACACCATATATTTT
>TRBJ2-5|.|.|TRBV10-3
CAISSELQETQYF
TGTGCCATCAGTTCGGAACTGCAAGAGACCCAGTACTTC
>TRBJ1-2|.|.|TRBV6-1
CASSGMNAPFGGYTF
TGTGCCAGCAGTGGGATGAACGCTCCCTTCGGTGGCTACACCTTC
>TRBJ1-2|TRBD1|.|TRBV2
CASRDRVLTNYGYTF
TGTGCCAGCAGGGACAGGGTTCTCACTAACTATGGCTACACCTTC
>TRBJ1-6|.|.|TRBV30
CAWSGRGPLHF
TGTGCCTGGAGCGGCAGGGGACCCCTCCACTTT
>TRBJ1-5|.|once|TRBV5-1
CASSADGQANQPQHF
TGCGCCAGCAGCGCGGATGGACAAGCAAATCAGCCCCAGCATTTT
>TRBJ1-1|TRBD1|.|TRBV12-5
CASGLVQGTEAFF
TGTGCTAGTGGTTTGGTACAGGGGACAGAAGCTTTCTTT
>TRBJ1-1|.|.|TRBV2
CASRRIAGRGEAFF
TGTGCCAGCCGAAGGATTGCGGGGCGGGGTGAAGCTTTCTTT